The entry below describes one T cell receptor beta chain. The antigen remains unidentified. It was with 60 Vbeta and 13 Jbeta primers that the PCR ran. Sequencing used immunoSEQ multiplex PCR; TCRdb keeps in-frame clones, though not all of them. The table records some 120,000 clones, over 65% of them present only once. This entry is derived from a study of cytomegalovirus exposure and HLA in healthy donors. Study information: A prior study identified 117 million unique TCR beta sequences from 200 million or so T cells.

This CDR3 spans 15 amino acids. Germline-derived CDR1 and CDR2 are MNHNY and SVGAGI (reference sequence). The V and J ends lost 4 bases and 3 bases respectively, with 13 bases between them. Study findings and constraints: Later, an analysis found that common viral pathogens appeared to be linked with several of the most significant clusters. Later examination showed HLA-associated TCR beta chains had greater clonal expansion than equally common others. The authors confirmed in vitro that a few CMV-associated chains were specific for CMV antigens.

The TCR was taken from a man aged 30 to 39 in good health and CMV-seropositive. Material for sequencing was PBMCs. The chain links TRBV6-6 to TRBJ1-3; D perhaps matches TRBD1 (6 bases). CDR3 protein: CASSLNRVLGNTIYF. The CDR3 DNA reads TGTGCCAGCAGTTTAAACAGGGTTCTTGGAAACACCATATATTTT.